This T cell receptor (beta chain) emerged from a study of blood T cell repertoires in COVID-19 (dated by TCRdb to 2020 to 2021). Broadly, across the study: Samples from collaborators originated in the United States, Italy and Spain and spanned both the acute and convalescent phases of COVID-19. The prospective study material was composed of cDNA or gDNA derived from T cells, B-cell-depleted T cells, or PBMCs. The dataset comprised deeply sampled blood TCRbeta repertoires from subjects exposed to, actively infected with, or recovered from COVID-19. The repertoires were made available in a free public database intended to serve as a resource for research on the immune response to SARS-CoV-2. The samples were drawn from two sources: the first 160 participants of the ongoing ImmuneRACE study, and over 950 subjects contributed by 6 global collaborators. The sample metadata nearly always contained a de-identified subject ID, COVID-19 status, age in years and sex. Where available, HLA class I and class II types were taken from metadata supplied by the sample provider and were not determined by assay-based typing. Overall study outcomes, separate from this receptor: The quantity of clinical and demographic metadata differed by source and by participant and was supplied without curation.

As encoded in the germline V gene, CDR1 is SGDLS while CDR2 is YYNGEE. V loses 0 bases of germline sequence and J loses 0 bases, and the interval between the two ends is 9 bases. Inclusive of the bounding cysteine and phenylalanine, the CDR3 is 15 residues long. Only the CDR3 part of the read is kept: 45 bases, read in frame from the first base. To note about this clone: Its specific antigen is unknown. Within one base of it there is no much larger clone, and no base qualities were kept.

Each collaborating institution followed its own protocols to collect whole blood in K2EDTA tubes. For TCRbeta analysis, collaborators shipped samples as frozen whole blood, isolated PBMCs, or DNA extracted from either of those sample types. The immunoSEQ Assay, a bias-controlled multiplex PCR, was used to amplify TCRbeta CDR3 regions from genomic DNA. In the source study's methods: Nucleated cell counts per sample were estimated from amplification of reference gene primers within the assay. To quantify the absolute abundance of each unique TCRbeta CDR3 rearrangement, sequence reads were collapsed and filtered. For each sample, productive Simpson clonality was calculated by taking the square root of Simpson's diversity index across productive rearrangements. In its TCRdb copy, this immuneACCESS table keeps in-frame sequences only and misses some clones. Where compared with another copy, unresolved V genes explain less than half of these, and the others have no known cause. V and J calls plus clone size are reproduced from that table; the DNA served to infer D and trimming. The sample includes some 64,000 clones, with around nine tenths observed a single time. 3% to 4.5% of the sample belongs to the ten largest clones.

Sequences were obtained from peripheral blood. The source is a man between 70 and 80 years old with acute or convalescent COVID-19. The chain is encoded by TRBV9 joined to TRBJ2-5; the D segment could be TRBD2, given 5 matching bases. The DNA sequence is as follows: TGTGCCAGCAGCGTAGGCCCGGGGTACCAAGAGACCCAGTACTTC. Its protein product is CASSVGPGYQETQYF.